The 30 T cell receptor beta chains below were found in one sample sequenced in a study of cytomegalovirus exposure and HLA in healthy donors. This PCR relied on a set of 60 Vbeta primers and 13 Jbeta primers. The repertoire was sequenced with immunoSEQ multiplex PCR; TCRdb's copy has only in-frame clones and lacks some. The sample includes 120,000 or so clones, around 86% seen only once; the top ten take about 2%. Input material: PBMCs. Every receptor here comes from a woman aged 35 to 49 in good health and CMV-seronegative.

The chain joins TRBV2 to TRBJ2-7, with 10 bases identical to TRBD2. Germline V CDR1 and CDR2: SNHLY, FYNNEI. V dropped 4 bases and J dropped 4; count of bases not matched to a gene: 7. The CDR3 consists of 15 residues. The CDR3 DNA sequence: TGTGCCAGCAGTGCGGAGCGGGGGGGCGTTTACGAGCAGTACTTC. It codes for CASSAERGGVYEQYF.

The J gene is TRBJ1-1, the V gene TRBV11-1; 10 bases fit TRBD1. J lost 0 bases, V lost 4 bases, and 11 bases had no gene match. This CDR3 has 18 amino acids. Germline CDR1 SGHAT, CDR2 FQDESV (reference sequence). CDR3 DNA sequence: TGTGCCAGCAGCTCCAACCGGGACAGGGGCTTAATGAACACTGAAGCTTTCTTT. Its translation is CASSSNRDRGLMNTEAFF.

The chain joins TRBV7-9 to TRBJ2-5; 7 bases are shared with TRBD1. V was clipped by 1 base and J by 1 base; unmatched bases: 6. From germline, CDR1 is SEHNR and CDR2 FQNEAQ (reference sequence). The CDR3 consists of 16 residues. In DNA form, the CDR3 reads TGTGCCAGCAGCTTAGGCAGGGGACAGTTCCAAGAGACCCAGTACTTC. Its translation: CASSLGRGQFQETQYF.

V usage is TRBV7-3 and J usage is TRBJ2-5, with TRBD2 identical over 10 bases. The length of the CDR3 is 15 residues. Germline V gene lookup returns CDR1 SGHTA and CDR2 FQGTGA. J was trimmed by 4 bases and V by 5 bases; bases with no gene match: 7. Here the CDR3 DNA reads TGTGCCAGCAGCCCAGGACTAGCGGATGCAGAGACCCAGTACTTC. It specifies CASSPGLADAETQYF.

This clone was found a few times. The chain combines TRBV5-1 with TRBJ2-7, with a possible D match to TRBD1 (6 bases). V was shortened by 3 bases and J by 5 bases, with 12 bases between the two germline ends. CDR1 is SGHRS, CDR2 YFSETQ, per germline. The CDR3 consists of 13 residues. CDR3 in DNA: TGCGCCAGCAGCTCTGAGGGGGTTAACGAGCAGTACTTC. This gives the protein CASSSEGVNEQYF.

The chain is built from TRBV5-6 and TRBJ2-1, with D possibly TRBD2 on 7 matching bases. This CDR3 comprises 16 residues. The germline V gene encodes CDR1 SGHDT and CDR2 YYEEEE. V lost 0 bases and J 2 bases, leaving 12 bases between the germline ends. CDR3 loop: CASSLEGGYTYNEQFF. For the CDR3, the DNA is TGTGCCAGCAGCTTGGAGGGGGGGTACACCTACAATGAGCAGTTCTTC.

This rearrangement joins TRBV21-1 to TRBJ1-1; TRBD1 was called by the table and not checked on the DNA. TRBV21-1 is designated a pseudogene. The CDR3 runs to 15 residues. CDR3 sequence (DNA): TGTGCCAGCAGCAAAGAGGGAGACAGGGCCACTGAAGCTTTCTTT. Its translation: CASSKEGDRATEAFF.

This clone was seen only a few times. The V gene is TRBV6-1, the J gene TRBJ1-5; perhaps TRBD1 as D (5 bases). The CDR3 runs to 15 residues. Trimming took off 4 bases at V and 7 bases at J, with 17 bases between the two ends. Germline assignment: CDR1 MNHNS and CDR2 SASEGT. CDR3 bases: TGTGCCAGCAGTGTACACCGGGGGACTGAACAGCCCCAGCATTTT. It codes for CASSVHRGTEQPQHF.

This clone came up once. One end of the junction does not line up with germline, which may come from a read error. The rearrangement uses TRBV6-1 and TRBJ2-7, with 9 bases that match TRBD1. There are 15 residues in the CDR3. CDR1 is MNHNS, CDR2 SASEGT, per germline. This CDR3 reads CASTETGGAWDEQYF. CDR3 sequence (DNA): TGTGCCAGCACTGAAACAGGGGGCGCCTGGGACGAGCAGTACTTC.

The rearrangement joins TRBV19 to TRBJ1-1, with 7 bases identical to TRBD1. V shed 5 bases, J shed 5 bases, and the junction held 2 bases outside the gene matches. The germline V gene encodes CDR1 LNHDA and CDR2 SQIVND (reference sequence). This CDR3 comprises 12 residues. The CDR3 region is CASSSGGTEAFF. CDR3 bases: TGTGCCAGTAGTTCAGGGGGGACTGAAGCTTTCTTT.

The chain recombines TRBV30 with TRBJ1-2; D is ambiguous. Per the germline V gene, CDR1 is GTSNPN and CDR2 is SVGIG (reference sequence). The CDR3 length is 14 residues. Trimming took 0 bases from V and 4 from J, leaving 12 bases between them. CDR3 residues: CAWSVPVSGYGYTF. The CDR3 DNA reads TGTGCCTGGAGTGTACCTGTGTCGGGCTATGGCTACACCTTC.

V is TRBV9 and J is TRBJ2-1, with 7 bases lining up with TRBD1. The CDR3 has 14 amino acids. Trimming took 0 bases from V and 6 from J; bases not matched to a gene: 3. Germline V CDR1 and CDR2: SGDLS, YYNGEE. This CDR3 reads CASSVETGPNEQFF. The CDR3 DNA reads TGTGCCAGCAGCGTAGAGACAGGGCCCAATGAGCAGTTCTTC.

The CDR3 loop is CAWSGGQGYGYTF. Written as DNA, the CDR3 is TGTGCCTGGAGTGGGGGACAGGGATACGGCTACACCTTC. This chain links TRBV30 with TRBJ1-2; the match to TRBD1 covers 9 bases. The V segment lost 1 base and the J segment 8 bases; nucleotides outside the gene matches: 5. In germline, CDR1 is GTSNPN, CDR2 SVGIG (reference sequence). This CDR3 is built from 13 residues.

In nucleotides, the CDR3 is TGCAGCGTTGACCACGGGAAAGAAGGCTGGGGCACTGAAGCTTTCTTT. Amino acids: CSVDHGKEGWGTEAFF. The genes are TRBV29-1 and TRBJ1-1; D not resolved. CDR1 SQVTM and CDR2 ANQGSEA come from the germline V gene. CDR3 size: 16 residues. Between the trimmed V and J ends, which lost 3 bases and 4 bases, there was a span of 21 bases.

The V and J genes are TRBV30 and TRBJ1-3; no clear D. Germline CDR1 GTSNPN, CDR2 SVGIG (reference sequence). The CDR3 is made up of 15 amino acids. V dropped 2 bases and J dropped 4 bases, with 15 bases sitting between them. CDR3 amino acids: CAWSPTRRAGNTIYF. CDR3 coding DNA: TGTGCCTGGAGTCCAACCCGGAGGGCGGGAAACACCATATATTTT.

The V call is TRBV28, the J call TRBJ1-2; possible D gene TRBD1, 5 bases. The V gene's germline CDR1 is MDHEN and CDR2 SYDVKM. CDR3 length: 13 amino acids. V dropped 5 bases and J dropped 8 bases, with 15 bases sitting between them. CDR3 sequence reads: CASSLLRDWGYTF. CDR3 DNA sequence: TGTGCCAGCAGTCTCCTCAGGGACTGGGGCTACACCTTC.

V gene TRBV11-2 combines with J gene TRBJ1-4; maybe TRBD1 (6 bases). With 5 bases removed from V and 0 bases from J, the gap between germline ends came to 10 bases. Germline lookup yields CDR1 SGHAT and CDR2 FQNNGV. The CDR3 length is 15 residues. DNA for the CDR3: TGTGCCAGCAGCCGCGGACAGTCAACTAATGAAAAACTGTTTTTT. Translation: CASSRGQSTNEKLFF.

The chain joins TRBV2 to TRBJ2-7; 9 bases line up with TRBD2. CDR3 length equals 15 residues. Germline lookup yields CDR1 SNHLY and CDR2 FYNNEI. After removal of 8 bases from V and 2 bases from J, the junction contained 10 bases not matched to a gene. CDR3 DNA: TGTGCCAGCCGGGGCGGGAGGGCAGGGACCTACGAGCAGTACTTC. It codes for CASRGGRAGTYEQYF.

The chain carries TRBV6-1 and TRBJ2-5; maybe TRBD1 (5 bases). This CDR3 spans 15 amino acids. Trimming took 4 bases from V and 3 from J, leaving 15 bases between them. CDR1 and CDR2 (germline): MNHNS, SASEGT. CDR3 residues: CASSVFGGREETQYF. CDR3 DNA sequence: TGTGCCAGCAGTGTATTCGGTGGCAGGGAAGAGACCCAGTACTTC.

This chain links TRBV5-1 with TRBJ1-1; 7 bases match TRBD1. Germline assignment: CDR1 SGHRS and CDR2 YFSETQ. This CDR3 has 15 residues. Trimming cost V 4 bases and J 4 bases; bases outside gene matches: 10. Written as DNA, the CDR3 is TGCGCCAGCAGCCCGACACAGGGGCCATTCACTGAAGCTTTCTTT. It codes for CASSPTQGPFTEAFF.

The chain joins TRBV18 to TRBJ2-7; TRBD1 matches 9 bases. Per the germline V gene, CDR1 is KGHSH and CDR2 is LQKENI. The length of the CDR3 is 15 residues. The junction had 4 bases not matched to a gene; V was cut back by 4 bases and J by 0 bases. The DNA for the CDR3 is TGTGCCAGCTCACGCACAGGGGGCGACTCCTACGAGCAGTACTTC. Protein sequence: CASSRTGGDSYEQYF.

The CDR3, as DNA: TGTGCCAGCAGCTTCCAAACAAACTATGGCTACACCTTC. It codes for CASSFQTNYGYTF. The V call is TRBV7-8, the J call TRBJ1-2; no clear D gene. The CDR3 is made up of 13 amino acids. Germline loops: CDR1 SGHVS, CDR2 FQNEAQ. V lost 3 bases to trimming and J lost 2 bases, with 7 bases between them. Combining the CDR3 with reference TRBV7-8 and TRBJ1-2 gives the whole variable domain GAGVSQSPRYKVAKRGQDVALRCDPISGHVSLFWYQQALGQGPEFLTYFQNEAQLDKSGLPSDRFFAERPEGSVSTLKIQRTQQEDSAVYLCASSFQTNYGYTFGSGTRLTVV.

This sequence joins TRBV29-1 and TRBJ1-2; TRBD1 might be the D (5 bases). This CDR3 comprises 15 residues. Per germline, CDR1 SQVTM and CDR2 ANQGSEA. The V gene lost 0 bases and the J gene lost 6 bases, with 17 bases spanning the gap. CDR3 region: CSVEDRGVKADGYTF. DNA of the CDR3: TGCAGCGTTGAAGATCGGGGGGTTAAAGCGGATGGCTACACCTTC.

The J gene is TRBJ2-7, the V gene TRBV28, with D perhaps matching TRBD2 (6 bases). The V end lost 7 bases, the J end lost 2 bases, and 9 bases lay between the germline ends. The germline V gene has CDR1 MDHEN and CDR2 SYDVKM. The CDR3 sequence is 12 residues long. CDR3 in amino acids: CASNRGTYEQYF. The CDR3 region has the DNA TGTGCCAGCAACCGGGGGACCTACGAGCAGTACTTC. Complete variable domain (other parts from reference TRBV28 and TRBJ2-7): DVKVTQSSRYLVKRTGEKVFLECVQDMDHENMFWYRQDPGLGLRLIYFSYDVKMKEKGDIPEGYSVSREKKERFSLILESASTNQTSMYLCASNRGTYEQYFGPGTRLTVT.

The CDR3 nucleotides read TGTGCCAGCAGCCTCCAGACAAGAAGAGTACTCGGTACGCAGTATTTT. Amino acids: CASSLQTRRVLGTQYF. This chain uses TRBV21-1 with TRBJ2-3; no check of the table's D call, TRBD1, against the DNA was made. TRBV21-1 counts as a pseudogene. The CDR3 is made up of 16 amino acids.

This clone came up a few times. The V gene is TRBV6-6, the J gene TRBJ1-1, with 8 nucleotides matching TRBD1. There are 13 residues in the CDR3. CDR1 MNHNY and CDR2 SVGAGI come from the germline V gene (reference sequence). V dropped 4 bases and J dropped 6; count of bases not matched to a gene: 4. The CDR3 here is CASSFAGGSEAFF. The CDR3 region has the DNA TGTGCCAGCAGTTTCGCAGGGGGCTCTGAAGCTTTCTTT.

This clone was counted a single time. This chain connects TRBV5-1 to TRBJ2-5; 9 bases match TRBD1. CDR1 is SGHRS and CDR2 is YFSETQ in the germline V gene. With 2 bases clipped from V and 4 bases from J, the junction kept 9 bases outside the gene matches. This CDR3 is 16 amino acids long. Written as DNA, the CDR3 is TGCGCCAGCAGCTTTGGTGGACAGGGGAAGGGAGAGACCCAGTACTTC. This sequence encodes CASSFGGQGKGETQYF.

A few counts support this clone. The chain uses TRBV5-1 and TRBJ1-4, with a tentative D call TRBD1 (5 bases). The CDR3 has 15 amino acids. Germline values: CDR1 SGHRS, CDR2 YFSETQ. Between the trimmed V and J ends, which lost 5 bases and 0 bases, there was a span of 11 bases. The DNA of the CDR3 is TGCGCCAGCAGTCGACAGACCGCAACTAATGAAAAACTGTTTTTT. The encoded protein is CASSRQTATNEKLFF.

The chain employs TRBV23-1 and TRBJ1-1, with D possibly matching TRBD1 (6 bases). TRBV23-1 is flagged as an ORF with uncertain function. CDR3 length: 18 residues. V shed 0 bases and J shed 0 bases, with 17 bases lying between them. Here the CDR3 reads CASSQSGDRSKMNTEAFF. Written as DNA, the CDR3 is TGCGCCAGCAGTCAATCCGGAGACAGGTCAAAGATGAACACTGAAGCTTTCTTT.

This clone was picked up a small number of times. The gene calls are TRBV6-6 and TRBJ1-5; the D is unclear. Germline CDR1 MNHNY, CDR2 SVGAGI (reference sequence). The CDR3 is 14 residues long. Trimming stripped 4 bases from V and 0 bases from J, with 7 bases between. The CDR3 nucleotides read TGTGCCAGCAGTTCACTGAATAGCAATCAGCCCCAGCATTTT. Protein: CASSSLNSNQPQHF.